This TCR beta chain was identified during a study of molecular identifiers for immune sequencing clone quantification. General study results and limits: Underestimated sizes of highly expanded clones could result from identical TCR molecules that share a barcode.

TCRdb redid the calling of the PCR reads with MiXCR, one entry per CDR3 protein. The table shows 8,000 to 13,000 distinct CDR3 sequences, with roughly 19% occurring only once. Looked up from germline, CDR1 is SGHVS and CDR2 is FQNEAQ. There are 16 residues in the CDR3. V lost 4 bases, J lost 8 bases, and 21 bases lay in between. Notes on this clonotype: Its antigen is not known.

J is TRBJ1-5 and V is TRBV7-8; no clear D gene. The source material was naive CD8+ T cells from blood, with Jurkat cell RNA spiked in. The subset was: FACS-sorted CD8+CD4-CCR7+CD45RA+ naive T cells. The source of this sequence is a human donor in good health. Some libraries in this study had Jurkat cell RNA spiked in. CDR3 nucleotide sequence: TGTGCCAGCAGCTCATATGCCCGAGGGATCGAGGAGCCCCAGCATTTT. It codes for CASSSYARGIEEPQHF.